The 9 T cell receptor beta chains in this list originate from one sample, sequenced in a study of cytomegalovirus exposure and HLA in healthy donors. In the PCR, 60 Vbeta and 13 Jbeta primers were used. Clones were read by immunoSEQ multiplex PCR, and TCRdb kept only the in-frame ones, dropping some. The table lists under 200,000 clones, over 60% of them singletons, with 2% to 2.5% in the top ten. The sample comprised PBMCs. Source of these receptors: a woman aged 45-60 years in good health and CMV-seronegative.

The gene calls are TRBV7-2 and TRBJ2-7, with 7 nucleotides matching TRBD1. CDR3 length equals 14 residues. V lost 7 bases to trimming and J lost 2 bases; unmatched junction nucleotides: 8. Germline assignment: CDR1 SGHTA and CDR2 FQGNSA. CDR3 sequence (DNA): TGTGCCAGCACCCAGGGGACAGTCACCTACGAGCAGTACTTC. It encodes CASTQGTVTYEQYF.

This clone was observed a few times. V usage is TRBV5-6 and J usage is TRBJ2-5; 7 positions agree with TRBD1. The CDR3 sequence is 13 residues long. The ends lost 6 bases at V and 5 bases at J; junction bases unmatched: 7. CDR1 is SGHDT, CDR2 YYEEEE, per germline. The CDR3 region has the DNA TGTGCCAGCACCACGACAGGGTGGGAGACCCAGTACTTC. This sequence encodes CASTTTGWETQYF. The full variable domain, in which reference TRBV5-6 and TRBJ2-5 provide the parts outside the CDR3, is DAGVTQSPTHLIKTRGQQVTLRCSPKSGHDTVSWYQQALGQGPQFIFQYYEEEERQRGNFPDRFSGHQFPNYSSELNVNALLLGDSALYLCASTTTGWETQYFGPGTRLLVL.

This clone appeared once. This chain uses TRBV11-2 with TRBJ2-5; TRBD2 matches at 11 bases. The CDR3 covers 18 residues. Trimming at V came to 4 bases and at J to 5 bases, leaving 15 bases not matched to a gene. CDR1 is SGHAT and CDR2 is FQNNGV in the germline V gene. CDR3 loop: CASSSVIAGGPGPETQYF. The CDR3, as DNA: TGTGCCAGCAGCTCCGTTATAGCGGGGGGGCCGGGTCCTGAGACCCAGTACTTC.

This sequence joins TRBV6-6 and TRBJ2-7; weak D call: TRBD1 (6 bases). The V end lost 6 bases, the J end lost 4 bases, and 10 bases lay between the germline ends. This CDR3 has 12 residues. Germline CDR1 reads MNHNY; CDR2 reads SVGAGI (reference sequence). CDR3 in DNA: TGTGCCAGCAGAACGGACAGTTACGAGCAGTACTTC. It codes for CASRTDSYEQYF.

The V and J genes are TRBV27 and TRBJ2-7, with D possibly matching TRBD1 (7 bases). Germline-derived CDR1 and CDR2 are MNHEY and SMNVEV (reference sequence). This CDR3 spans 14 amino acids. The V end lost 7 bases, the J end lost 2 bases, and 15 bases lay between the germline ends. The CDR3 sequence is CASKSQGGPYEQYF. The DNA of the CDR3 is TGTGCCAGCAAGTCGCAGGGGGGCCCCTACGAGCAGTACTTC.

The chain employs TRBV19 and TRBJ2-5; 8 bases map to TRBD1. CDR1 LNHDA and CDR2 SQIVND come from the germline V gene (reference sequence). J lost 5 bases, V lost 3 bases, and 5 bases had no gene match. CDR3 length equals 14 residues. In DNA, the CDR3 is TGTGCCAGTAGTATCCAGACAGGGGAGGAGACCCAGTACTTC. Translating gives CASSIQTGEETQYF.

The V gene is TRBV6-1, the J gene TRBJ2-7; 8 bases are a match to TRBD1. The CDR3 is 16 amino acids. The germline CDR1 and CDR2 sequences are MNHNS and SASEGT. Losses at the gene ends were 0 bases for V and 2 bases for J; bases not matched to a gene: 6. CDR3 sequence reads: CASSEATGTGTYEQYF. Here the CDR3 DNA reads TGTGCCAGCAGTGAAGCAACCGGGACAGGCACCTACGAGCAGTACTTC.

V and J are TRBV7-2 and TRBJ1-5; D is undetermined. The CDR3 sequence is 15 residues long. Germline CDR1 reads SGHTA; CDR2 reads FQGNSA. V lost 0 bases, J lost 7 bases, and 13 bases lay in between. The CDR3 region is CASSLALGVSQPQHF. The CDR3 DNA reads TGTGCCAGCAGCTTAGCGCTCGGGGTCAGCCAGCCCCAGCATTTT.

A few counts support this clone. The chain links TRBV27 to TRBJ2-7, with a weak D call TRBD2 (5 bases). CDR3 length: 13 amino acids. The germline gives CDR1 MNHEY, CDR2 SMNVEV (reference sequence). V lost 3 bases to trimming and J lost 4 bases, with 10 bases between them. The CDR3 sequence is CASSFEGAYEQYF. The CDR3 DNA reads TGTGCCAGCAGTTTTGAGGGCGCGTACGAGCAGTACTTC.